This T cell receptor (beta chain) was found in a study of T-cell reconstitution after alpha-beta-depleted transplantation in children (dated by TCRdb to 2016 to 2017). For the wider study: The study quantitatively tracked T-cell immune reconstitution after TCRalphabeta/CD19-depleted allogeneic hematopoietic cell transplantation in children using TCR repertoire profiling. The paper's findings and limits, for the study overall: In some patients, the high TCRbeta diversity seen at day 60 was put down to recipient T cells and intrathymic progenitors that had survived conditioning. Over the following months the frequencies of hyperexpanded clones went down, and after one year T-cell counts and TCRbeta diversity were mostly credited to newly produced T cells. The apparently early alphabetaT-cell count recovery about two months after transplant was reportedly dependent on only several hundred rapidly expanded clones derived from non-depleted graft cells.

To prepare the library, PCR was applied. TCRdb shows the sequencer as Illumina HiSeq 2500. TCR libraries were prepared with molecular barcoding, using unique molecular identifiers to normalize TCRbeta repertoire quantification. TCRdb cleaned the public reads at Q25 with fastp, built clones with MiXCR and kept in-frame beta chains. For every CDR3 protein sequence, its rows merge into one entry that carries the most common genes and DNA. Across this sample there are around 440,000 distinct CDR3 sequences, with roughly 17% seen only once. Under 30% of the sample rests with the top ten. The treatment or condition label of this sample denotes: allogeneic hematopoietic cell transplantation with graft depleted of TCRalphabeta T cells and CD19 B cells. TCRalphabeta/CD19-depleted allogeneic hematopoietic cell grafts were given to the transplant recipients, all of whom were children. Looking up the germline V gene (reference sequence) yields CDR1 DFQATT and CDR2 SNEGSKA. V loses 6 bases of germline sequence and J loses 4 bases, and the interval between the two ends is 13 bases. CDR3 length: 12 amino acids, cysteine to phenylalanine. The read is trimmed to its CDR3 DNA, 36 bases read in frame from base 1.

Only a few counts were recorded for this clonotype. No cognate antigen has been identified for it. No much larger clonotype is one base removed from it; base qualities were not supplied. The chain is made from TRBV20-1 and TRBJ2-7; TRBD2 is perhaps the D gene, given 6 matching bases. The specimen was PBMCs, mostly from graft donor cells, collected 360 days after TCRalphabeta/CD19-depleted stem cell transplant. The receptor was derived from a boy in the first two years of life who had a stem cell transplant for Wiskott-Aldrich syndrome, so the T cells may come from the graft donor. The sequence in DNA is TGCAGTGCCCTGGACTACTCTTACGAGCAGTACTTC. Translated, it reads CSALDYSYEQYF.